This is a list of T cell receptor beta chains from one sample in a study of post-analysis software for immune sequencing data. TCRdb reprocessed the PCR reads with MiXCR, giving one entry per CDR3 protein. Here the sample spans some 260,000 distinct CDR3 sequences, around 34% being singletons. The sample comprised blood. Receptor source: a girl between 10 and 17 years old with multiple sclerosis. CDR3s leave out the opening cysteine and the closing phenylalanine or tryptophan.

cdr3_aa j_call v_call
SARDPGLAGVGKTQY - TRBV20-1
ASSSGPPSAGYT TRBJ1-2 TRBV5-1
SASGHTEAF TRBJ1-1 TRBV20-1
ASSPRQNRETQY TRBJ2-5 TRBV18
ASSLTGTGYYTQY TRBJ2-3 TRBV5-1
ASSLHGGTQY TRBJ2-3 TRBV5-4
ASSLEFQNNEQF TRBJ2-1 TRBV11-2
SARVTTLVDNEQF TRBJ2-1 TRBV20-1
RVLKGWRTDTQY TRBJ2-3 TRBV29-1
ASSLDHATDTQY TRBJ2-3 TRBV5-1
ASSLGRKETQY TRBJ2-5 TRBV12-3/TRBV12-4
ASSHSGAYEQY TRBJ2-7 TRBV4-2
SARDPTRNQPQH TRBJ1-5 TRBV20-1
AISRTGGTEAF TRBJ1-1 TRBV10-3
ASSSRTEETQY TRBJ2-5 TRBV28
ASSLKGLGGANVLT TRBJ2-6 TRBV7-3
ASSWGQTTNEKLF TRBJ1-4 TRBV5-6
ASSLRRPSGLDYGYT TRBJ1-2 TRBV5-6
ASRRTGAFQETQY TRBJ2-5 TRBV19
SVEVPTGFEFSPEQF TRBJ2-1 TRBV29-1
SALTGTQY TRBJ2-3 TRBV29-1
ASSLRESSGTGELF TRBJ2-2 TRBV5-6